This T cell receptor beta chain was identified during a study of T cell repertoires in cytomegalovirus infection. Overall study context: Signatures in public TCR beta sequences pointed to both CMV infection and matching HLA type. Study outcomes and limitations: HLA-C-restricted CMV clonotypes gave the most frequent clonotype in two of eight donors.

In TCRdb, the reads were re-called with MiXCR into one record per CDR3 protein. The table records around 340,000 distinct CDR3 sequences, 25% to 30% of them present only once. With respect to this clonotype: Its specificity is not known.

This CDR3 contains 15 residues. V gave up 4 bases and J gave up 12 bases; unmatched junction bases: 12. CDR1 is SGHDT and CDR2 is YYEEEE in the germline V gene. The material sequenced was cultured PBMCs, taken from culture after CMV antigen stimulation. The sequence derives from a human donor in good health (CMV status not recorded). Some clones in this sample may be carry-over from other donors' samples. This sequence joins TRBV5-6 and TRBJ2-1, with TRBD2 identical over 11 bases. The CDR3 loop reads CASSAGTSGPWRQFF. CDR3 DNA: TGTGCCAGCAGCGCCGGGACTAGCGGACCCTGGCGGCAGTTCTTC.